The rows below give T cell receptor beta chains drawn from one sample of a study of early T cells in non-severe SARS-CoV-2 infection. TCRdb processed the 5' RACE reads anew with MiXCR; each CDR3 protein has one entry. Among approximately 88,000 distinct CDR3 sequences, approximately 13% were seen once, and the ten largest hold 1.2% to 1.5%. The sample comprised whole blood. The source is an adult who was a healthcare worker with PCR-confirmed SARS-CoV-2 infection or an uninfected control (not recorded which). Both conserved end residues are part of each CDR3. The D gene is left open where the match is weak. Expanded clones get a size class; other rows say once, few or many, or leave the size out.

j_call v_call clone_size d_call cdr3_nt cdr3_aa
TRBJ2-3 TRBV5-1 few NA TGCGCCAGCAGCTTGGAACCCGATACGCAGTATTTT CASSLEPDTQYF
TRBJ2-2 TRBV30 NA NA TGTGCCTGGTGGGGCACCGGGGAGCTGTTTTTT CAWWGTGELFF
TRBJ1-6 TRBV30 many NA TGTGCCTGGAGTCAGGGTCCCGGGGCAAATTCACCCCTCCACTTT CAWSQGPGANSPLHF
TRBJ2-7 TRBV12-5 NA NA TGTGCTAGTGGCCTATTTTTGTCCAGTACCTCCGAGCAGTACTTC CASGLFLSSTSEQYF
TRBJ1-1 TRBV5-1 few TRBD1 TGCGCCAGCAGCTTGGATGGGACAGGTACTGAAGCTTTCTTT CASSLDGTGTEAFF
TRBJ2-3 TRBV7-6 many NA TGTGCCAGCAGCCCGAGACAACCCCCAGATACGCAGTATTTT CASSPRQPPDTQYF
TRBJ2-5 TRBV7-9 many NA TGTGCCAGCAGCTTCGTTGGAAGAATAGAAGAGACCCAGTACTTC CASSFVGRIEETQYF
TRBJ1-2 TRBV19 many NA TGTGCCAGTAGTATTCCCCCCCGGGACATATCTCTGCCGTTATATGGCTACACCTTC CASSIPPRDISLPLYGYTF
TRBJ2-7 TRBV7-2 NA NA TGTGCCAGCAGCTTAGTGGCAGCCCTCTCCTACGAGCAGTACTTC CASSLVAALSYEQYF
TRBJ1-4 TRBV28 many NA TGTGCCAGCAGTTTGGGCAGGGTTACGGAAAAACTGTTTTTT CASSLGRVTEKLFF
TRBJ1-1 TRBV5-1 many NA TGCGCCAGCAGCTTCCCGGGCGAAACTGAAGCTTTCTTT CASSFPGETEAFF
TRBJ2-1 TRBV11-3 many NA TGTGCCAGCAGCTTAGATCGAAGCTCCTACAATGAGCAGTTCTTC CASSLDRSSYNEQFF
TRBJ2-7 TRBV20-1 many TRBD1 TGCAGTGCTAGTGACAGGGGATCCTACGAGCAGTACTTC CSASDRGSYEQYF
TRBJ2-3 TRBV20-1 NA NA TGCAGTGGAAGGAGCGCAGATACGCAGTATTTT CSGRSADTQYF
TRBJ1-2 TRBV7-8 many TRBD1 TGTGCCAGCAGCCCGTTCAGGGGGCGCGACTATGGCTACACCTTC CASSPFRGRDYGYTF
TRBJ1-1 TRBV5-1 many TRBD1 TGCGCCAGCAGCAGGACAGGGGTAGGGTCTGAAGCTTTCTTT CASSRTGVGSEAFF
TRBJ1-6 TRBV7-3 many TRBD1 TGTGCCAGCAGCCAGGGGGCGCTAGGCGTTTCACCCCTCCACTTT CASSQGALGVSPLHF
TRBJ2-3 TRBV4-3 NA TRBD2 TGCGCCAGCAGCCCGACCGGACTAGGGGTAGATACGCAGTATTTT CASSPTGLGVDTQYF
TRBJ2-7 TRBV28 many TRBD1 TGTGCCAGCAGTTTTAACCCGGGGCAGGGGGCATCCTACGAGCAGTACTTC CASSFNPGQGASYEQYF
TRBJ2-7 TRBV10-3 many TRBD1 TGTGCCATCGGGGGACAGCCAGGCTACGAGCAGTACTTC CAIGGQPGYEQYF
TRBJ2-5 TRBV4-1 few NA TGCGCCAGCAGCCCTTCGCCGACAGTGGGGACCCAGTACTTC CASSPSPTVGTQYF
TRBJ1-4 TRBV7-2 few TRBD1 TGTGCCAGCAGCACCACCGGGACAGGGCTCGAAAAACTGTTTTTT CASSTTGTGLEKLFF
TRBJ2-5 TRBV18 many TRBD1 TGTGCCAGCTCACCGACAGGGTTGGAGACCCAGTACTTC CASSPTGLETQYF
TRBJ1-1 TRBV6-5 few NA TGTGCCAGCAGCCCCTCCGGATCCCAGTGGACTGAAGCTTTCTTT CASSPSGSQWTEAFF
TRBJ1-5 TRBV9 few NA TGTGCCAGCAGCGTAGGGGGTTCCGATCAGCCCCAGCATTTT CASSVGGSDQPQHF
TRBJ2-3 TRBV29-1 few NA TGCAGCGTTGATCGGTCAGATACGCAGTATTTT CSVDRSDTQYF
TRBJ2-1 TRBV5-4 many TRBD2 TGTGCCAGCGGTAGCGGGGGGGCTTGGAATGAGCAGTTCTTC CASGSGGAWNEQFF
TRBJ2-5 TRBV7-2 NA TRBD1 TGTGCCAGCAGCTTAGGGACAGGGGTGACCCAGTACTTC CASSLGTGVTQYF
TRBJ1-1 TRBV20-1 NA NA TGCAGTGCCTTACAGGGCGTGAACACTGAAGCTTTCTTT CSALQGVNTEAFF
TRBJ2-3 TRBV5-1 few NA TGCGCCAGCAGCTTGGTGGGAGGTCTGAATACGCAGTATTTT CASSLVGGLNTQYF
TRBJ2-3 TRBV30 many NA TGTGCCTGGAGTGTGGGGGGGGCTAGCACAGATACGCAGTATTTT CAWSVGGASTDTQYF
TRBJ1-4 TRBV30 many NA TGTGCCTGGGCTCAAGGGGGAAATGAAAAACTGTTTTTT CAWAQGGNEKLFF
TRBJ2-3 TRBV20-1 many TRBD1 TGCAGTGCGCGGACAGGGGGAACAGATACGCAGTATTTT CSARTGGTDTQYF
TRBJ1-1 TRBV12-5 NA NA TGTGCTAGTGGTCAAGCGATCCTGCTCCCTGAAGCTTTCTTT CASGQAILLPEAFF
TRBJ2-7 TRBV11-3 many NA TGTGCCAGCAGCTTTGGGGGCGAGGGCTACGAGCAGTACTTC CASSFGGEGYEQYF
TRBJ2-6 TRBV15 many NA TGTGCCACCAGCAGAGAATCTGGGGCCAACGTCCTGACTTTC CATSRESGANVLTF